A single sample gave rise to the 16 T cell receptor beta chains below, sequenced in a study. TCRdb independently ran MiXCR on the 5' RACE reads; one entry per CDR3 protein. The sample includes roughly 11,000 distinct CDR3 sequences, around a quarter of them seen just once. The sorted Tregs were CD4+CD25+CD127-/low cells. The sample taken for sequencing was Tregs sorted from a lymph node. The receptors here all came from a female donor with breast cancer.

This clonotype turned up a few times. A read error may account for a junction end that differs from germline. CDR3 coding DNA: TGCAGTGTTAGACATAGCAGGGGCTACGAGCAGTACTTC. The encoded protein is CSVRHSRGYEQYF. The V call is TRBV20-1, the J call TRBJ2-7, with D possibly being TRBD1 (6 bases). Looked up from germline, CDR1 is DFQATT and CDR2 is SNEGSKA (reference sequence). This CDR3 has 13 amino acids.

By proportion, this clonotype is medium-sized. J is TRBJ2-1 and V is TRBV29-1; maybe TRBD2 (5 bases). CDR3 size: 15 residues. In germline, CDR1 is SQVTM, CDR2 ANQGSEA. The germline V and J ends were trimmed by 3 bases and 2 bases, with 14 bases remaining between them. CDR3 sequence: CSVELGAVTYNEQFF. Here the CDR3 DNA reads TGCAGCGTTGAGTTAGGAGCGGTAACCTACAATGAGCAGTTCTTC.

Comments on this clonotype: A junction boundary mismatches the germline segment, possibly from a read error. The chain recombines TRBV7-9 with TRBJ1-2; no firm D call. In germline, CDR1 is SEHNR, CDR2 FQNEAQ (reference sequence). CDR3 length equals 15 residues. The CDR3 nucleotides read TGTACCAGCAGCTCTAAGTCAACAAGGGACTATGGCTACACCTTC. Its protein product is CTSSSKSTRDYGYTF.

The rearrangement uses TRBV29-1 and TRBJ2-2; no firm D call. The CDR3 consists of 16 residues. Per germline, CDR1 SQVTM and CDR2 ANQGSEA. Trimming removed 7 bases at V and 4 bases at J, with 22 bases between. The CDR3, as DNA: TGCAGCGCCTACCCCCCTATAGGGCGAGCCACCGGGGAGCTGTTTTTT. Amino acids: CSAYPPIGRATGELFF.

In this sample, this clonotype turned up many times. V usage is TRBV5-1 and J usage is TRBJ2-7; D perhaps matches TRBD1 (5 bases). The CDR3 is made up of 17 amino acids. The V gene lost 0 bases and the J gene lost 5 bases, with 21 bases spanning the gap. Germline values: CDR1 SGHRS, CDR2 YFSETQ. The CDR3 is CASSLEGAPGSSHEQYF. CDR3 bases: TGCGCCAGCAGCTTGGAAGGTGCGCCAGGGTCATCCCACGAGCAGTACTTC.

This clonotype was picked up a small number of times. A much more abundant neighbour one base away suggests this may be a read error. The chain uses TRBV9 and TRBJ1-2; D ambiguous. V shed 3 bases and J shed 5 bases, with 17 bases lying between them. CDR1 is SGDLS, CDR2 YYNGEE, per germline. The CDR3 totals 15 residues. For the CDR3, the DNA is TGTGCCAGCAGCGCCTCTATACAGCAGCAGTATGGCTACACCTTC. Translating gives CASSASIQQQYGYTF. Complete variable domain (other parts from reference TRBV9 and TRBJ1-2): DSGVTQTPKHLITATGQRVTLRCSPRSGDLSVYWYQQSLDQGLQFLIQYYNGEERAKGNILERFSAQQFPDLHSELNLSSLELGDSALYFCASSASIQQQYGYTFGSGTRLTVV.

A few counts support this clonotype. The chain uses TRBV2 and TRBJ2-3; D perhaps matches TRBD2 (6 bases). Germline V lookup: CDR1 SNHLY, CDR2 FYNNEI. V lost 5 bases to trimming and J lost 4 bases, with 13 bases between them. The CDR3 is 14 residues long. CDR3 sequence: CASSNPGGPDTQYF. In DNA, the CDR3 is TGTGCCAGCAGTAACCCTGGAGGGCCAGATACGCAGTATTTT.

By frequency in the sample, this clonotype is medium-sized. This chain connects TRBV6-5 to TRBJ1-6; D is unclear. Trimming removed 10 bases at V and 0 bases at J, with 13 bases between. Germline CDR1 reads MNHEY; CDR2 reads SVGAGI. This CDR3 spans 15 amino acids. The DNA for the CDR3 is TGTGCCACCCAGAGGGCGAGCTCCTATAATTCACCCCTCCACTTT. This codes for CATQRASSYNSPLHF.

Relative to its sample, this clonotype is medium-sized. This sequence joins TRBV6-6 and TRBJ1-5, with 7 nucleotides matching TRBD1. This CDR3 contains 15 residues. The germline V gene encodes CDR1 MNHNY and CDR2 SVGAGI (reference sequence). Trimming removed 6 bases from V and 6 bases from J; junction bases left unmatched: 11. DNA for the CDR3: TGTGCCAGCAGGAATACAGGGGAGAGAGGTCAGCCCCAGCATTTT. This codes for CASRNTGERGQPQHF.

In its sample, this clonotype is medium-sized. The V call is TRBV5-5, the J call TRBJ2-7; 8 nucleotides agree with TRBD2. Unmatched junction bases numbered 8, after V lost 0 bases and J lost 3 bases. Looked up from germline, CDR1 is SGHKS and CDR2 is YYEKEE (reference sequence). The CDR3 is made up of 16 amino acids. The CDR3 DNA reads TGTGCCAGCAGCTTGGTTCCGGGACTAGATCTCTACGAGCAGTACTTC. This sequence encodes CASSLVPGLDLYEQYF.

The chain carries TRBV24-1 and TRBJ2-6; tentative D call: TRBD2 (5 bases). The V gene lost 6 bases and the J gene lost 0 bases, with 17 bases spanning the gap. The CDR3 consists of 18 residues. CDR1 and CDR2 (germline): KGHDR, SFDVKD. In DNA form, the CDR3 reads TGTGCCACCAGTTCCCGGACCGGGATAGTCTCTGGGGCCAACGTCCTGACTTTC. It translates to CATSSRTGIVSGANVLTF.

In its sample, this clonotype ranks as medium-sized. The rearrangement uses TRBV7-9 and TRBJ2-1, with TRBD1 matching over 7 bases. CDR1 is SEHNR, CDR2 FQNEAQ, per germline (reference sequence). This CDR3 is 15 amino acids long. The ends lost 5 bases at V and 15 bases at J; junction bases unmatched: 19. CDR3 sequence (DNA): TGTGCCAGCAGCGAGTTGAGTAGTCCGACAGGGTTTATGTTCTTC. Residues: CASSELSSPTGFMFF.

This clonotype was observed many times. The chain couples TRBV6-5 to TRBJ2-1; 7 bases map to TRBD1. In germline, CDR1 is MNHEY, CDR2 SVGAGI. The CDR3 spans 14 residues. V lost 5 bases, J lost 6 bases, and 7 bases stayed unmatched. Written as DNA, the CDR3 is TGTGCCAGCAGTGCCCCGACAGGGAGCAATGAGCAGTTCTTC. As protein: CASSAPTGSNEQFF.

In this sample, this clonotype is medium-sized (0.01 to 0.1%). The chain recombines TRBV7-6 with TRBJ2-1; the D is unclear. The germline CDR1 and CDR2 sequences are SGHVS and FNYEAQ. Trimming took off 0 bases at V and 3 bases at J, with 9 bases between the two ends. The CDR3 spans 15 residues. The CDR3 reads CASSLAGEVYNEQFF. CDR3 bases: TGTGCCAGCAGCTTAGCCGGAGAGGTCTACAATGAGCAGTTCTTC.

This clonotype turned up a few times. The V gene is TRBV5-4, the J gene TRBJ2-2, with TRBD2 matching 8 bases. Unmatched junction bases numbered 4, after V lost 9 bases and J lost 3 bases. The CDR3 runs to 13 residues. From germline, CDR1 is SGHNT and CDR2 YYREEE (reference sequence). The CDR3 sequence: CATHGGDTGELFF. CDR3 bases: TGTGCCACCCACGGGGGGGACACCGGGGAGCTGTTTTTT.

The table lists this clonotype with many counts. The J gene is TRBJ1-1, the V gene TRBV7-8; no clear D gene. Trimming took 3 bases from V and 7 from J, leaving 12 bases between them. In germline, CDR1 is SGHVS, CDR2 FQNEAQ. The CDR3 contains 13 residues. This chain's CDR3 is CASSFAPGVEAFF. CDR3 nucleotides: TGTGCCAGCAGCTTCGCGCCGGGCGTTGAAGCTTTCTTT. The complete variable domain, with remaining parts taken from reference TRBV7-8 and TRBJ1-1, reads GAGVSQSPRYKVAKRGQDVALRCDPISGHVSLFWYQQALGQGPEFLTYFQNEAQLDKSGLPSDRFFAERPEGSVSTLKIQRTQQEDSAVYLCASSFAPGVEAFFGQGTRLTVV.